This TCR beta chain was sequenced for a study of CD8+CD57+ T cells in acquired aplastic anemia (dated by TCRdb to 2016 to 2018). General notes on the study: A mean of around 3 ug of DNA, ranging from about 0.2 to 27.4 ug, was extracted from sorted CD4+ and CD8+ cells. CD8+CD57+ expansion was defined as frequency above the mean frequency observed in healthy subjects. Here is what the overall study found, with its caveats: Between patients and healthy controls, no significant difference in CD8+ Simpson's diversity was found (P=0.060). Nearly 30 CD8+ CDR3 sequences were found in both patients and controls but appeared to be highly expressed in patients and within the immunodominant clones of the patients.

The cysteine opens and the phenylalanine closes a CDR3 of 16 amino acids. Of the read, only the CDR3 DNA is kept; its 48 bases are in frame from base 1. V is cut back by 3 bases and J by 7 bases, with 14 bases in the junction unmatched. Via the germline V gene, CDR1 is SGDLS and CDR2 YYNGEE. Flow cytometry had shown CD8+CD57+ cell expansion in the patients selected for sequencing. Every patient had severe acquired aplastic anemia, diagnosed using the International Study of Aplastic Anemia and Agranulocytosis and Camitta criteria. No patient had received any therapy when blood was sampled. In the study, sorted CD4+ and CD8+ blood T cells from patients with severe aplastic anemia and from healthy subjects underwent deep sequencing of TCR repertoires. Patients were enrolled in the USA under clinicaltrials.gov protocols 00001620, 01623167, 00001397, 00071045, 00081523 and 00961064. Ficoll-Paque density gradient centrifugation was used to isolate peripheral blood mononuclear cells. CD4+ and CD8+ T cells were sorted by FACS or magnetic beads before DNA extraction.

Genomic DNA was used as template for profiling of TCR beta VDJ combinations and CDR3 sequences. An Illumina HiSeq 2000 was used for TCR repertoire sequencing. Processing in the source paper ran as follows. Repertoire assessment relied on Simpson's diversity index, CDR3 size and DJ length profiles, and TRBV/TRBJ rearrangement plots. The most abundant DNA sequence in the deep sequencing data was taken as the immunodominant clone. CDR3 amino acid sequences were checked for sharing across subjects and were also compared against the VDJdb database and published repertoires. TCRdb handled the public reads itself, with Q25 trimming in fastp and clone calling in MiXCR, and kept productive beta chains. Rows merge per CDR3 protein into single entries with the most common DNA and genes. The V and J calls, along with clone size, are taken from TCRdb and not from the paper's own processing. This sample gives about half a million distinct CDR3 sequences in total; approximately 32% of them show up just once. The biggest ten clones account for 0.82% of the sample.

A note on this clonotype: The antigen this receptor binds is unknown. Base qualities are not at hand, and no much larger clone is one base apart.

This clonotype was sampled from a human donor with aplastic anemia. Source material: sorted CD4+, CD8+, or CD8+CD57+ T cells (not recorded which) from PBMCs. The chain is assembled from TRBV9 and TRBJ2-7, and 9 junctional nucleotides match TRBD2. The CDR3 is CASSERGTSFNNEQYF. The DNA is as follows: TGTGCCAGCAGCGAGAGAGGGACTAGCTTTAACAATGAGCAGTACTTC.